These T cell receptor beta chains were read from a single sample in a study of CD4 T cells in relation to SARS-CoV-2 and coronaviruses. Sequencing used immunoSEQ multiplex PCR; TCRdb keeps in-frame clones, though not all of them. The data show about 60,000 clones, about 95% seen once. The sequenced material came from naive CD4+ T cells from PBMCs. The receptors originated from a human donor in good health. CDR3s include the opening cysteine and the closing phenylalanine or tryptophan. The order of the fields is clone size, V gene, J gene, D gene, CDR3 protein, CDR3 DNA. D genes are given only for firm matches. The listing skips clone size in some rows; elsewhere it reads once, few, many or a size class.

size: .; V: TRBV3-1/TRBV3-2; J: TRBJ1-2; D: TRBD1; CDR3: CASSQDYDRVTYGYTF; DNA: TGTGCCAGCAGCCAAGATTACGACAGGGTGACCTATGGCTACACCTTC
size: .; V: TRBV24-1; J: TRBJ2-3; D: TRBD2; CDR3: CATSDLPTSGSNTDTQYF; DNA: TGTGCCACCAGTGATTTGCCGACGAGCGGGAGTAACACAGATACGCAGTATTTT
size: .; V: TRBV10-3; J: TRBJ2-1; D: .; CDR3: CAISGGFNEQFF; DNA: TGTGCCATCAGTGGCGGCTTCAATGAGCAGTTCTTC
size: once; V: TRBV11-3; J: TRBJ1-1; D: .; CDR3: CASSLEANTEAFF; DNA: TGTGCCAGCAGCTTAGAAGCAAACACTGAAGCTTTCTTT
size: .; V: TRBV18; J: TRBJ2-2; D: .; CDR3: CASSPRSTGELFF; DNA: TGTGCCAGCTCACCAAGGTCAACCGGGGAGCTGTTTTTT
size: .; V: TRBV27; J: TRBJ2-7; D: .; CDR3: CASSLGGGRNYEQYF; DNA: TGTGCCAGCAGTTTAGGGGGAGGACGAAACTACGAGCAGTACTTC
size: .; V: TRBV10-3; J: TRBJ2-7; D: .; CDR3: CAISEEGGRGLYRYEQYF; DNA: TGTGCCATCAGTGAGGAGGGGGGTAGGGGGCTCTATCGCTACGAGCAGTACTTC
size: .; V: TRBV5-4; J: TRBJ2-4; D: .; CDR3: CASSSRTENIQYF; DNA: TGTGCCAGCAGCTCCCGGACGGAAAACATTCAGTACTTC
size: .; V: TRBV5-8; J: TRBJ2-7; D: TRBD2; CDR3: CASSADSGRGEQYF; DNA: TGTGCCAGCAGCGCGGATAGCGGGAGGGGGGAGCAGTACTTC
size: .; V: TRBV2; J: TRBJ2-4; D: .; CDR3: CASSERIRLAKNIQYF; DNA: TGTGCCAGCAGTGAGAGAATAAGACTAGCCAAAAACATTCAGTACTTC
size: .; V: TRBV6-1; J: TRBJ2-3; D: TRBD1; CDR3: CASSDGDRLDTQYF; DNA: TGTGCCAGCAGTGACGGGGACAGGCTAGATACGCAGTATTTT
size: .; V: TRBV5-1; J: TRBJ2-5; D: .; CDR3: CASSLRETQYF; DNA: TGCGCCAGCAGCTTACGGGAGACCCAGTACTTC
size: once; V: TRBV3-1/TRBV3-2; J: TRBJ2-1; D: .; CDR3: CASSQSSEQFF; DNA: TGTGCCAGCAGCCAATCCTCGGAGCAGTTCTTC
size: .; V: TRBV7-2; J: TRBJ2-7; D: TRBD2; CDR3: CASSLETSGRYEQYF; DNA: TGTGCCAGCAGCTTAGAGACTAGCGGGAGATACGAGCAGTACTTC
size: .; V: TRBV21-1; J: TRBJ2-3; D: .; CDR3: CASSKPQGDTQYF; DNA: TGTGCCAGCAGCAAACCGCAGGGTGATACGCAGTATTTT
size: .; V: TRBV27; J: TRBJ2-6; D: TRBD1; CDR3: CASSNGQAPYGANVLTF; DNA: TGTGCCAGCAGTAACGGACAGGCCCCTTATGGGGCCAACGTCCTGACTTTC
size: .; V: TRBV7-2; J: TRBJ2-7; D: .; CDR3: CASSSVDRETPEQYF; DNA: TGTGCCAGCAGCTCCGTGGACAGAGAAACACCCGAGCAGTACTTC
size: .; V: TRBV4-1; J: TRBJ2-6; D: TRBD1; CDR3: CASSLLQGQGPPGVLTF; DNA: TGCGCCAGCAGCCTATTACAGGGACAGGGACCACCCGGCGTCCTGACTTTC
size: .; V: TRBV23-1; J: TRBJ2-1; D: TRBD1; CDR3: CASSHRHVGQGSNEQFF; DNA: TGCGCCAGCAGTCATCGTCACGTAGGACAGGGGTCCAATGAGCAGTTCTTC
size: .; V: TRBV7-3; J: TRBJ1-1; D: .; CDR3: CASSLAPGTNTEAFF; DNA: TGTGCCAGCAGCTTAGCTCCAGGAACTAACACTGAAGCTTTCTTT
size: .; V: TRBV18; J: TRBJ2-1; D: TRBD2; CDR3: CASLPSATSAMGPYEQFF; DNA: TGTGCCAGCTTACCGTCTGCTACTAGCGCGATGGGACCCTATGAGCAGTTCTTC
size: .; V: TRBV7-3; J: TRBJ2-5; D: .; CDR3: CASSLGPARGETQYF; DNA: TGTGCCAGCAGCTTAGGGCCGGCCCGGGGAGAGACCCAGTACTTC
size: .; V: TRBV6-5; J: TRBJ2-1; D: TRBD2; CDR3: CASSYVRAGVPREQFF; DNA: TGTGCCAGCAGTTACGTCCGGGCGGGAGTGCCGCGTGAGCAGTTCTTC
size: .; V: TRBV28; J: TRBJ1-4; D: TRBD1; CDR3: CASSQPGTAINEKLFF; DNA: TGTGCCAGCAGTCAACCCGGGACAGCTATTAATGAAAAACTGTTTTTT
size: .; V: TRBV6-5; J: TRBJ1-2; D: TRBD1; CDR3: CASRGTGVGGYTF; DNA: TGTGCCAGCAGGGGGACAGGGGTGGGTGGCTACACCTTC
size: .; V: TRBV10-3; J: TRBJ2-5; D: TRBD1; CDR3: CAISESTGSQYF; DNA: TGTGCCATCAGTGAGTCGACAGGGTCCCAGTACTTC
size: .; V: TRBV5-1; J: TRBJ2-1; D: TRBD1; CDR3: CASSLGQGGRNEQFF; DNA: TGCGCCAGCAGCCTGGGACAGGGAGGGCGCAATGAGCAGTTCTTC
size: .; V: TRBV19; J: TRBJ2-2; D: .; CDR3: CASSPRAVAAGELFF; DNA: TGTGCCAGTAGTCCCCGGGCGGTAGCGGCCGGGGAGCTGTTTTTT
size: .; V: TRBV11-2; J: TRBJ2-4; D: .; CDR3: CASSPDMGKNIQYF; DNA: TGTGCCAGCAGCCCCGACATGGGCAAAAACATTCAGTACTTC